The 7 T cell receptor beta chains in this list originate from one sample, sequenced in a study of cytomegalovirus exposure and HLA in healthy donors. Researchers ran the PCR with 60 Vbeta and 13 Jbeta primers. Clones were read by immunoSEQ multiplex PCR, and TCRdb kept only the in-frame ones, dropping some. The table shows around 150,000 clones, with approximately 70% occurring only once. The sequenced material came from PBMCs. Receptors were obtained from a man aged 40-49 years in good health and CMV-seropositive.

The gene calls are TRBV2 and TRBJ1-6; maybe TRBD1 (5 bases). CDR1 and CDR2 (germline): SNHLY, FYNNEI. This CDR3 spans 13 amino acids. V dropped 10 bases and J dropped 6 bases, with 13 bases sitting between them. In DNA form, the CDR3 reads TGTGCCACCGCGGGACCAGCTAATTCACCCCTCCACTTT. Amino acid sequence: CATAGPANSPLHF.

This chain joins TRBV4-2 and TRBJ1-6; TRBD1 aligns across 11 bases. The V segment lost 1 base and the J segment 8 bases; nucleotides outside the gene matches: 4. Germline lookup yields CDR1 LGHNA and CDR2 YNFKEQ. CDR3 length: 16 residues. The CDR3 DNA follows: TGTGCCAGCAGCCAAGCCGGGGGACAGGGGGATTCACCCCTCCACTTT. Its translation: CASSQAGGQGDSPLHF.

This clone was counted only a few times. V is TRBV5-1 and J is TRBJ1-2; D is uncertain. V lost 2 bases and J lost 0, with 11 bases in between. This CDR3 has 15 amino acids. Germline V lookup: CDR1 SGHRS, CDR2 YFSETQ. CDR3 sequence (DNA): TGCGCCAGCAGCTTTTCACAGCAAGCTAACTATGGCTACACCTTC. Its translation is CASSFSQQANYGYTF.

The sample holds a few counts of this clone. This chain connects TRBV6-4 to TRBJ1-1; TRBD1 might be the D (5 bases). Germline-derived CDR1 and CDR2 are MRHNA and SNTAGT. The CDR3 has 15 amino acids. Trimming pared 2 bases from V and 3 bases from J, leaving 13 bases between. The CDR3 loop is CASSDHPQDDTEAFF. DNA of the CDR3: TGTGCCAGCAGTGACCACCCACAGGATGACACTGAAGCTTTCTTT.

The V and J genes are TRBV4-2 and TRBJ1-1; 7 bases map to TRBD1. CDR3 size: 15 residues. V was clipped by 4 bases and J by 0 bases; unmatched bases: 5. Germline V gene sequence: CDR1 LGHNA, CDR2 YNFKEQ. The CDR3 DNA follows: TGTGCCAGCAGCCCACGGGACAGCTTGAACACTGAAGCTTTCTTT. It translates to CASSPRDSLNTEAFF.

This clone has a handful of counts. The chain carries TRBV27 and TRBJ2-7; maybe TRBD2 (7 bases). Germline lookup yields CDR1 MNHEY and CDR2 SMNVEV (reference sequence). The V end lost 1 base, the J end lost 4 bases, and 14 bases lay between the germline ends. The CDR3 spans 15 residues. In DNA form, the CDR3 reads TGTGCCAGCAGTTTATATTCGGGGGGCGGGTACGAGCAGTACTTC. Translated: CASSLYSGGGYEQYF.

The V gene is TRBV4-1, the J gene TRBJ1-2, with 10 nucleotides matching TRBD1. V shed 3 bases, J shed 0 bases, and the junction held 13 bases outside the gene matches. This CDR3 is 19 amino acids long. CDR1 is MGHRA and CDR2 is YSYEKL in the germline V gene. The CDR3 region is CASSHFEWTGGKTNYGYTF. CDR3 nucleotide sequence: TGCGCCAGCAGCCATTTTGAATGGACAGGGGGAAAAACTAACTATGGCTACACCTTC.